The present TCR beta chain was sequenced within a study of blood T cell repertoires in COVID-19. Across the whole study: Acute and convalescent COVID-19 specimens originated in the United States, Italy and Spain.

V gave up 1 base and J gave up 8 bases, with 18 bases separating them. CDR1 is MGHDK, CDR2 SYGVNS, per germline. The CDR3 consists of 16 residues. Membership in each cohort depended on participant-reported clinical history. The study counted Cohort 3 donors as recovered given two negative PCRs, clearance, or symptom resolution. How the authors handled the data: By means of reference gene primer amplification, nucleated cell counts were estimated. TCRdb's copy holds only in-frame clones and misses some; the assay was immunoSEQ multiplex PCR. D and trimming were read from the DNA, whereas the V and J calls and clone size are those reported in that table. The sample contains approximately 250,000 clones, roughly 88% of which appear only once.

The receptor was derived from a woman under 40 who had recovered from COVID-19. The rearrangement uses TRBV25-1 and TRBJ2-1, with a tentative D call TRBD2 (6 bases). Sequencing was performed on PBMCs or T cells enriched from blood (not recorded which). CDR3 region: CASSEWAGWPSDEQFF. CDR3 sequence (DNA): TGTGCCAGCAGTGAATGGGCGGGATGGCCTTCCGATGAGCAGTTCTTC.